The 26 T cell receptor beta chains given below trace back to one sample, sequenced in a study of control samples from healthy donors and cancer patients. Profiling relied on immunoSEQ multiplex PCR, and the TCRdb table lists in-frame clones only, not all of them. This sample has around 140,000 clones, with 92% found just once. Sequences were obtained from blood. The origin of the receptors is a woman aged 45-65 years in good health.

This rearrangement joins TRBV18 to TRBJ2-5; D uncertain. The CDR3 is 12 residues long. V was trimmed by 0 bases and J by 5 bases, leaving 4 bases between them. Germline assignment: CDR1 KGHSH and CDR2 LQKENI. CDR3: CASSPPRETQYF. CDR3 DNA sequence: TGTGCCAGCTCACCACCGCGGGAGACCCAGTACTTC.

V is TRBV7-2 and J is TRBJ1-4; D uncertain. Germline V lookup: CDR1 SGHTA, CDR2 FQGNSA. The CDR3 covers 13 residues. V was trimmed by 1 base and J by 6 bases, leaving 6 bases between them. CDR3 sequence: CASSLDWDEKLFF. In DNA form, the CDR3 reads TGTGCCAGCAGCTTAGACTGGGATGAAAAACTGTTTTTT.

V usage is TRBV7-9 and J usage is TRBJ2-5; 8 bases fit TRBD2. J was trimmed by 5 bases and V by 5 bases; bases with no gene match: 7. The CDR3 totals 14 residues. The germline V gene has CDR1 SEHNR and CDR2 FQNEAQ (reference sequence). CDR3 residues: CASSPGLAWETQYF. CDR3 coding DNA: TGTGCCAGCAGCCCAGGACTAGCCTGGGAGACCCAGTACTTC.

The chain carries TRBV6-1 and TRBJ1-1; D perhaps matches TRBD1 (6 bases). The V end was cut by 2 bases, the J end by 3 bases, with 19 bases between. From germline, CDR1 is MNHNS and CDR2 SASEGT. The CDR3 length is 17 residues. The CDR3 DNA follows: TGTGCCAGCAGTGAAACCGGGACATCCTTAAGGTACACTGAAGCTTTCTTT. Amino acids: CASSETGTSLRYTEAFF.

The CDR3: CASSLVGAGVYNSPLHF. The CDR3 nucleotides read TGTGCCAGCAGCTTAGTCGGCGCGGGGGTCTATAATTCACCCCTCCACTTT. The V gene is TRBV7-2, the J gene TRBJ1-6; weak D call: TRBD1 (5 bases). V lost 1 base and J 3 bases, leaving 13 bases between the germline ends. The CDR3 is 17 amino acids. Germline V gives CDR1 SGHTA, CDR2 FQGNSA.

This clone was found once. The chain carries TRBV5-1 and TRBJ2-2, with D maybe TRBD2 (5 bases). This CDR3 has 16 amino acids. Germline CDR1 SGHRS, CDR2 YFSETQ. Trimming removed 4 bases from V and 0 bases from J, with 13 bases in between. The CDR3 DNA is TGCGCCAGCAGCCGTGCTGGCGGGTCGAACACCGGGGAGCTGTTTTTT. As protein: CASSRAGGSNTGELFF.

The V gene is TRBV30, the J gene TRBJ2-6; the D gene could be TRBD1 or TRBD2 (5 bases each). Germline CDR1 is GTSNPN and CDR2 is SVGIG (reference sequence). CDR3 size: 14 residues. V dropped 3 bases and J dropped 3 bases, with 9 bases sitting between them. The CDR3 DNA follows: TGTGCCTGGAGCGAGGGGAATGGGGCCAACGTCCTGACTTTC. Residues: CAWSEGNGANVLTF. Supplemented by reference TRBV30 and TRBJ2-6, the full variable domain reads SQTIHQWPATLVQPVGSPLSLECTVEGTSNPNLYWYRQAAGRGLQLLFYSVGIGQISSEVPQNLSASRPQDRQFILSSKKLLLSDSGFYLCAWSEGNGANVLTFGAGSRLTVL.

V is TRBV28 and J is TRBJ1-4; D unresolved. The V end was cut by 6 bases, the J end by 5 bases, with 10 bases between. CDR1 is MDHEN and CDR2 is SYDVKM in the germline V gene. The CDR3 extends over 13 amino acids. CDR3 loop: CASRLGENEKLFF. Written as DNA, the CDR3 is TGTGCCAGCAGGCTGGGAGAAAATGAAAAACTGTTTTTT. The complete variable domain, with remaining parts taken from reference TRBV28 and TRBJ1-4, reads DVKVTQSSRYLVKRTGEKVFLECVQDMDHENMFWYRQDPGLGLRLIYFSYDVKMKEKGDIPEGYSVSREKKERFSLILESASTNQTSMYLCASRLGENEKLFFGSGTQLSVL.

The gene calls are TRBV6-6 and TRBJ1-5; maybe TRBD1 (6 bases). The CDR3 totals 15 residues. V gave up 5 bases and J gave up 7 bases, with 18 bases separating them. Germline values: CDR1 MNHNY, CDR2 SVGAGI (reference sequence). CDR3 coding DNA: TGTGCCAGCAGTGATAGCCGGGGGCCGTGGCAGCCCCAGCATTTT. Residues: CASSDSRGPWQPQHF.

The rearrangement links TRBV6-2 or TRBV6-3 to TRBJ2-1, with 8 positions matching TRBD2. CDR3 length equals 16 residues. The germline gives CDR1 MNHEY, CDR2 SVGEGT. The J segment lost 10 bases and the V segment lost 1 base, leaving 12 bases of the junction unmatched. CDR3 nucleotides: TGTGCCAGCAGTTACTTTGCGGGGGGCCCTAAAGACGAGCAGTTCTTC. Translating gives CASSYFAGGPKDEQFF.

The chain links TRBV28 to TRBJ2-2; D gene unclear. V was cut by 1 base and J by 4 bases, with 13 bases left in between. The CDR3 extends over 16 amino acids. In germline, CDR1 is MDHEN, CDR2 SYDVKM. The DNA of the CDR3 is TGTGCCAGCAGTTTATTTCCCCCGGAAGGCACCGGGGAGCTGTTTTTT. The encoded protein is CASSLFPPEGTGELFF.

The chain employs TRBV5-1 and TRBJ2-7; 7 positions match TRBD1. With V trimmed by 0 bases and J by 0 bases, 6 bases remained unmatched. The germline CDR1 and CDR2 sequences are SGHRS and YFSETQ. This CDR3 has 16 amino acids. The CDR3 protein is CASSLGGTAISYEQYF. The CDR3 DNA reads TGCGCCAGCAGCTTGGGGGGGACAGCGATCTCCTACGAGCAGTACTTC.

This clone appeared a few times. J is TRBJ2-7 and V is TRBV19; 8 bases are a match to TRBD1. Per the germline V gene, CDR1 is LNHDA and CDR2 is SQIVND (reference sequence). The length of the CDR3 is 14 residues. V trimming: 6 bases; J trimming: 2 bases; junction bases outside the gene matches: 6. CDR3 in amino acids: CASRAQGQAYEQYF. Written as DNA, the CDR3 is TGTGCCAGTAGAGCCCAGGGACAGGCCTACGAGCAGTACTTC.

This rearrangement joins TRBV19 to TRBJ2-5, with 8 bases aligning to TRBD2. Germline assignment: CDR1 LNHDA and CDR2 SQIVND (reference sequence). CDR3 length: 14 amino acids. Trimming cost V 4 bases and J 4 bases; bases outside gene matches: 5. The CDR3 spells CASSTAGGRETQYF. The CDR3 DNA reads TGTGCCAGTAGTACGGCGGGGGGCAGAGAGACCCAGTACTTC.

The chain uses TRBV10-2 and TRBJ1-4, with D hard to call. CDR3 length equals 14 residues. Germline loops: CDR1 WSHSY, CDR2 SAAADI. The V end lost 4 bases, the J end lost 3 bases, and 9 bases lay between the germline ends. The CDR3 region is CASSGLGPNEKLFF. The CDR3 DNA follows: TGCGCCAGCAGTGGACTAGGTCCTAATGAAAAACTGTTTTTT.

This chain uses TRBV6-5 with TRBJ1-2; 7 positions agree with TRBD1. Germline trimming cut 0 bases from V and 6 bases from J; bases unmatched to any gene: 10. Germline CDR1 and CDR2: MNHEY and SVGAGI. This CDR3 spans 16 amino acids. CDR3 residues: CASSYSGGRGRDGYTF. DNA of the CDR3: TGTGCCAGCAGTTACTCGGGCGGCAGGGGGAGGGATGGCTACACCTTC.

Remarks on this clone: The sample holds other DNA sequences that translate to the same CDR3. Written as DNA, the CDR3 is TGCGCCAGCTTCGTGCTTCCAGGGGGCTCTCTCACAGATACGCAGTATTTT. This codes for CASFVLPGGSLTDTQYF. The chain has TRBV5-1 and TRBJ2-3; the match to TRBD1 covers 8 bases. The CDR3 covers 17 residues. The ends lost 7 bases at V and 2 bases at J; junction bases unmatched: 15. The germline V gene encodes CDR1 SGHRS and CDR2 YFSETQ. Looking up the rest from reference TRBV5-1 and TRBJ2-3 gives the full variable domain: KAGVTQTPRYLIKTRGQQVTLSCSPISGHRSVSWYQQTPGQGLQFLFEYFSETQRNKGNFPGRFSGRQFSNSRSEMNVSTLELGDSALYLCASFVLPGGSLTDTQYFGPGTRLTVL.

This CDR3 reads CASSTGTATNEKLFF. CDR3 bases: TGTGCCAGTAGTACCGGGACAGCTACTAATGAAAAACTGTTTTTT. J is TRBJ1-4 and V is TRBV19, with TRBD1 matching over 7 bases. Trimming took 4 bases from V and 2 from J; bases not matched to a gene: 4. The CDR3 has 15 amino acids. Germline values: CDR1 LNHDA, CDR2 SQIVND (reference sequence).

This clone was recorded a few times. The rearrangement links TRBV7-9 to TRBJ1-5, with 9 positions matching TRBD1. CDR3 length: 14 amino acids. Germline trimming cut 5 bases from V and 6 bases from J; bases unmatched to any gene: 5. Germline V gene sequence: CDR1 SEHNR, CDR2 FQNEAQ (reference sequence). CDR3 sequence reads: CASSQDRGGQPQHF. The CDR3 DNA reads TGTGCCAGCAGCCAGGACAGGGGAGGTCAGCCCCAGCATTTT. The full variable domain, with the rest looked up from reference TRBV7-9 and TRBJ1-5, is DTGVSQNPRHKITKRGQNVTFRCDPISEHNRLYWYRQTLGQGPEFLTYFQNEAQLEKSRLLSDRFSAERPKGSFSTLEIQRTEQGDSAMYLCASSQDRGGQPQHFGDGTRLSIL.

This chain uses TRBV7-2 with TRBJ2-5; D is perhaps TRBD2 (5 bases). V was pared by 2 bases and J by 5 bases, with 12 bases between. The length of the CDR3 is 14 residues. Germline lookup yields CDR1 SGHTA and CDR2 FQGNSA. CDR3 nucleotides: TGTGCCAGCAGCTTAAGCGCGGGCCGGGAGACCCAGTACTTC. It translates to CASSLSAGRETQYF.

J is TRBJ2-2 and V is TRBV9; D unresolved. Germline V CDR1 and CDR2: SGDLS, YYNGEE. This CDR3 spans 14 amino acids. Trimming removed 2 bases from V and 1 base from J, with 6 bases in between. In nucleotides, the CDR3 is TGTGCCAGCAGCGTTTATCAGAACACCGGGGAGCTGTTTTTT. Translation: CASSVYQNTGELFF.

This chain connects TRBV5-6 to TRBJ1-3; 8 bases fit TRBD1. The V segment lost 1 base and the J segment 4 bases; nucleotides outside the gene matches: 4. This CDR3 spans 15 amino acids. In germline, CDR1 is SGHDT, CDR2 YYEEEE. This CDR3 reads CASSLSGQVGNTIYF. The DNA of the CDR3 is TGTGCCAGCAGCTTGTCGGGACAGGTGGGAAACACCATATATTTT.

The rearrangement links TRBV28 to TRBJ2-7; 9 nucleotides match TRBD2. The junction had 3 bases not matched to a gene; V was cut back by 2 bases and J by 1 base. Per the germline V gene, CDR1 is MDHEN and CDR2 is SYDVKM. The CDR3 covers 15 residues. The CDR3 sequence: CASSLTTSGSYEQYF. In DNA, the CDR3 is TGTGCCAGCAGTTTAACGACTAGCGGTTCCTACGAGCAGTACTTC.

J is TRBJ2-5 and V is TRBV10-3; 7 bases match TRBD1. This CDR3 has 13 residues. Trimming at V came to 3 bases and at J to 3 bases, leaving 1 base not matched to a gene. CDR1 is ENHRY, CDR2 SYGVKD, per germline. Here the CDR3 reads CAISETGEETQYF. Written as DNA, the CDR3 is TGTGCCATCAGTGAAACAGGGGAAGAGACCCAGTACTTC.

DNA of the CDR3: TGTGCCAGCAGCTTGAGAGGTCCCAACAATGAGCAGTTCTTC. Protein: CASSLRGPNNEQFF. The chain links TRBV5-4 to TRBJ2-1; D uncertain. The V gene lost 1 base and the J gene lost 5 bases, with 10 bases spanning the gap. The germline V gene encodes CDR1 SGHNT and CDR2 YYREEE (reference sequence). The CDR3 sequence is 14 residues long.

The V and J genes are TRBV5-1 and TRBJ2-4; 8 bases are shared with TRBD1. J lost 6 bases, V lost 3 bases, and 8 bases had no gene match. This CDR3 spans 15 amino acids. Per germline, CDR1 SGHRS and CDR2 YFSETQ. In DNA, the CDR3 is TGCGCCAGCAGCTCCAACCCAGGGGGCTTAAACATTCAGTACTTC. Amino acid sequence: CASSSNPGGLNIQYF.